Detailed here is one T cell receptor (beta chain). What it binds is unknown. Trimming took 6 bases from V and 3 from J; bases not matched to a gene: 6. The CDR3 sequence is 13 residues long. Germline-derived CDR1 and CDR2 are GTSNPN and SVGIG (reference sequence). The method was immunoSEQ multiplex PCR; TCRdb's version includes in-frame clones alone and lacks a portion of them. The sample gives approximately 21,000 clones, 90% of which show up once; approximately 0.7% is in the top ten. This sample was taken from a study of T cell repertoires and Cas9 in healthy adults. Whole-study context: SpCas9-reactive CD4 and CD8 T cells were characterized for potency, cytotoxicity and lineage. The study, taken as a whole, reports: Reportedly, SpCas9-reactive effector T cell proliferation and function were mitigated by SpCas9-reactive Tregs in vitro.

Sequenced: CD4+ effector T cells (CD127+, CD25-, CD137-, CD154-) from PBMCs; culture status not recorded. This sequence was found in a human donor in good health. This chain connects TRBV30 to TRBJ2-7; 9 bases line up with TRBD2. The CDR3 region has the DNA TGTGCCTGCTCTAGCGGGGTGCACTACGAGCAGTACTTC. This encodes CACSSGVHYEQYF.